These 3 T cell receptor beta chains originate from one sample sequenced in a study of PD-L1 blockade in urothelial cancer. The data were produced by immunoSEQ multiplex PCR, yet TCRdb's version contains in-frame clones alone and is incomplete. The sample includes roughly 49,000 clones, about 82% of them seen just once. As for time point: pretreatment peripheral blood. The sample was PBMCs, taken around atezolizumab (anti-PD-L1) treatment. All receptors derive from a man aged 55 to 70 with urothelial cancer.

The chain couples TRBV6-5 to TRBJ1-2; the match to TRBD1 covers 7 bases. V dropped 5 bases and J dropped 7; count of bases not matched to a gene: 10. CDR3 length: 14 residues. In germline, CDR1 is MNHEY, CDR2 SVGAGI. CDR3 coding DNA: TGTGCCAGCAGTACCTTGACAGGGATTCTTGGCTACACCTTC. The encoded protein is CASSTLTGILGYTF.

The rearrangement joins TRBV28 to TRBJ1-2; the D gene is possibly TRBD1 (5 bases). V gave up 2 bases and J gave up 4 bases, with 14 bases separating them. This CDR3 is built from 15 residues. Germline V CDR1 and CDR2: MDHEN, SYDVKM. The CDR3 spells CASSLPGNPPYGYTF. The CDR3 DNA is TGTGCCAGCAGTTTACCAGGGAACCCCCCCTATGGCTACACCTTC.

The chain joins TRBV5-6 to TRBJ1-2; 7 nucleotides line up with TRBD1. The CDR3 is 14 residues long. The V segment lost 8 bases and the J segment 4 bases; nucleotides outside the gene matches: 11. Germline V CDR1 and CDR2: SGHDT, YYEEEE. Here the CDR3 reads CASSREGALYGYTF. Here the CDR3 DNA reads TGTGCCAGTTCCCGGGAGGGGGCCCTCTATGGCTACACCTTC.